Listed below are T cell receptor beta chains from one sample, sequenced in a study of T cell responses to AZD1222 COVID-19 vaccine. Sequencing was performed with immunoSEQ multiplex PCR; in TCRdb, only in-frame clones are kept and a portion is missing. The table has about 120,000 clones, 90% seen once. Sequenced material: peripheral blood, taken on day 0 of MenACWY control vaccination. Receptor source: an adult in good health. CDR3s include the opening cysteine and the closing phenylalanine or tryptophan.

V gene,CDR3 protein
TRBV7-8,CASSSSDSNEKLFF
TRBV6-5,CASSYSFLAGVHEQYF
TRBV27,CASSQGRTSSYNSPLHF
TRBV5-8,CASSLHRNQGPGNTIYF
TRBV25-1,CASSEVGYEQYF
TRBV19,CASSATGTKSETQYF
TRBV3-1/TRBV3-2,CASSQNAGAETQYF
TRBV3-1/TRBV3-2,CASGQDPGVVRQYF
TRBV28,CASSPPRGVTEAFF
TRBV28,CASTWDRGWETQYF
TRBV21-1,CASSKGGTAGNTIYF
TRBV13,CASSLGPVNEQFF
TRBV10-1,CASSELFGGDTEAFF
TRBV27,CASREARNNEQFF
TRBV5-1,CASRITGENSPLHF
TRBV3-1/TRBV3-2,CASSPRTQNGNTIYF
TRBV30,CAWSATAAGRIATNEKLFF
TRBV5-1,CASSLSGGKSSYEQYF
TRBV9,CASSPRGRVYEQYF
TRBV27,CASSLGVGPSYEQYF
TRBV29-1,CSVLTGPRPYEQYF
TRBV21-1,CASSKDSQGTDTQYF
TRBV15,CATSRDGLGYGYTF
TRBV27,CASRTRQGAYEQYF
TRBV10-3,CAISENRNSGNTIYF
TRBV6-1,CASSENRGSLYEQYF
TRBV10-2,CASGDTAEAFF
TRBV5-6,CASSLLTGTVSTDTQYF
TRBV27,CASSPAGGYTDTQYF
TRBV5-4,CASSLGRQGDTDTQYF
TRBV7-2,CASSFAGTVNQPQHF
TRBV3-1/TRBV3-2,CASSQDRLAAQYF
TRBV24-1,CATSDQAGVLSDTQYF